These 26 T cell receptor beta chains were all obtained from the same sample, sequenced in a study of spatial heterogeneity in lung cancer. Via MiXCR, TCRdb re-called the 5' RACE reads, giving one row per CDR3 protein. The sample lists 35,000 or so distinct CDR3 sequences; around 5.2% were seen once. Time point described: sample taken at primary tumor resection. Sequencing covered unsorted whole RNA taken from tumor, nontumor lung or frozen PBMC. Source: PBMCs, taken at surgery. Receptors were obtained from a female donor with early-stage non-small cell lung cancer.

In its sample, this clonotype ranks as medium-sized. The V call is TRBV25-1, the J call TRBJ2-1; tentative D call: TRBD1 (6 bases). The germline CDR1 and CDR2 sequences are MGHDK and SYGVNS. V dropped 8 bases and J dropped 0 bases, with 8 bases sitting between them. The CDR3 covers 13 residues. In nucleotides, the CDR3 is TGTGCCAGCCAGGGGAGCTCCTACAATGAGCAGTTCTTC. Translating gives CASQGSSYNEQFF.

This clonotype was detected many times. The CDR3 DNA is TGTGCCAGCAGCTTACGACTAGCGGGAGGGCCAGAGACCCAGTACTTC. Protein sequence: CASSLRLAGGPETQYF. The chain couples TRBV7-8 to TRBJ2-5; 14 nucleotides align to TRBD2. This CDR3 region has 16 residues. Per the germline V gene, CDR1 is SGHVS and CDR2 is FQNEAQ. Trimming cost V 2 bases and J 4 bases; bases outside gene matches: 3.

This clonotype showed up many times. V is TRBV7-9 and J is TRBJ1-1, with a tentative D call TRBD1 (6 bases). Germline V lookup: CDR1 SEHNR, CDR2 FQNEAQ (reference sequence). V lost 6 bases and J 4 bases, leaving 15 bases between the germline ends. The CDR3 is 14 amino acids. CDR3 nucleotide sequence: TGTGCCAGCAGGGATACAGGGTCGGGCACTGAAGCTTTCTTT. Translating it yields CASRDTGSGTEAFF.

This clonotype came up many times. The chain couples TRBV9 to TRBJ2-3; no clear D gene. Germline V gene lookup returns CDR1 SGDLS and CDR2 YYNGEE. The CDR3 covers 13 residues. Trimming pared 0 bases from V and 2 bases from J, leaving 4 bases between. The CDR3 DNA follows: TGTGCCAGCAGCGTAGGCTTCACAGATACGCAGTATTTT. Its protein product is CASSVGFTDTQYF. Full variable domain (rest looked up from reference TRBV9 and TRBJ2-3): DSGVTQTPKHLITATGQRVTLRCSPRSGDLSVYWYQQSLDQGLQFLIQYYNGEERAKGNILERFSAQQFPDLHSELNLSSLELGDSALYFCASSVGFTDTQYFGPGTRLTVL.

This clonotype was counted ten times or more. The chain uses TRBV4-3 and TRBJ2-3, with D possibly being TRBD2 (6 bases). Looked up from germline, CDR1 is LGHNA and CDR2 is YSLEER. The CDR3 is made up of 15 amino acids. V was pared by 5 bases and J by 4 bases, with 16 bases between. CDR3 in DNA: TGCGCCAGCAGCAAAGGGACTCCTGGACCAGATACGCAGTATTTT. Translated: CASSKGTPGPDTQYF.

This clonotype was observed many times. V gene TRBV12-3 or TRBV12-4 combines with J gene TRBJ2-7; 12 bases align to TRBD2. With 6 bases clipped from V and 9 bases from J, the junction kept 6 bases outside the gene matches. The CDR3 spans 13 residues. This chain's CDR3 is CASRTSGGLLQYF. CDR3 coding DNA: TGTGCCAGCAGGACTAGCGGGGGACTCCTGCAGTACTTC.

This clonotype was seen once. The chain carries TRBV11-3 and TRBJ2-1; D remains unclear. Germline V gene lookup returns CDR1 SGHNT and CDR2 YENEEA. V was trimmed by 4 bases and J by 9 bases, leaving 10 bases between them. CDR3 length: 12 amino acids. The CDR3 bases are TGTGCCAGCAGCTCAGAGTTTAGTGAGCAGTTCTTC. This translates into CASSSEFSEQFF.

The chain is built from TRBV5-1 and TRBJ2-3, with D perhaps matching TRBD1 or TRBD2 (5 bases each). V dropped 3 bases and J dropped 8 bases, with 13 bases sitting between them. Germline V gene lookup returns CDR1 SGHRS and CDR2 YFSETQ. The CDR3 spans 13 residues. This chain's CDR3 is CASSSEAGGTQYF. As DNA, the CDR3 is TGCGCCAGCAGCTCTGAGGCTGGGGGTACGCAGTATTTT.

Many counts were recorded for this clonotype. The chain uses TRBV5-4 and TRBJ1-2; TRBD1 agrees at 7 bases. Germline trimming cut 2 bases from V and 4 bases from J; bases unmatched to any gene: 5. The CDR3 loop spans 14 amino acids. CDR1 and CDR2 (germline): SGHNT, YYREEE (reference sequence). The CDR3: CASSFKDRVYGYTF. In nucleotides, the CDR3 is TGTGCCAGCAGCTTTAAAGACAGGGTCTATGGCTACACCTTC.

At least ten counts were recorded for this clonotype. The chain joins TRBV24-1 to TRBJ2-5, with TRBD2 matching over 11 bases. CDR1 KGHDR and CDR2 SFDVKD come from the germline V gene. The CDR3 is 15 amino acids. The V gene end was trimmed by 4 bases and the J gene end by 4 bases; junction bases not matched to a gene: 4. The CDR3 DNA reads as TGTGCCACCAGTGACCAGACTAGCGGGGTAGAGACCCAGTACTTC. Protein sequence: CATSDQTSGVETQYF.

A few counts support this clonotype. The V and J genes are TRBV18 and TRBJ2-5; D gene unclear. The germline CDR1 and CDR2 sequences are KGHSH and LQKENI. This CDR3 is built from 16 residues. V was trimmed by 2 bases and J by 0 bases, leaving 13 bases between them. CDR3 DNA sequence: TGTGCCAGCTCACCATCGGAGATATCGTACCAAGAGACCCAGTACTTC. The encoded protein is CASSPSEISYQETQYF.

The sample holds many counts of this clonotype. The rearrangement joins TRBV7-2 to TRBJ1-5, with 7 bases fitting TRBD1. CDR3 length: 14 residues. CDR1 and CDR2 from the germline V gene are SGHTA and FQGNSA. V was clipped by 2 bases and J by 7 bases; unmatched bases: 5. The CDR3: CASSLRQGGQPQHF. The CDR3 DNA follows: TGTGCCAGCAGCTTAAGGCAGGGGGGGCAGCCCCAGCATTTT.

This clonotype has at least ten counts. The gene calls are TRBV5-1 and TRBJ2-1, with 8 bases aligning to TRBD1. Trimming at V came to 0 bases and at J to 2 bases, leaving 1 base not matched to a gene. The germline V gene encodes CDR1 SGHRS and CDR2 YFSETQ. The CDR3 sequence is 15 residues long. CDR3 sequence reads: CASSLVQGAYNEQFF. The CDR3 bases are TGCGCCAGCAGCTTGGTACAGGGGGCCTACAATGAGCAGTTCTTC. Combining the CDR3 with reference TRBV5-1 and TRBJ2-1 gives the whole variable domain KAGVTQTPRYLIKTRGQQVTLSCSPISGHRSVSWYQQTPGQGLQFLFEYFSETQRNKGNFPGRFSGRQFSNSRSEMNVSTLELGDSALYLCASSLVQGAYNEQFFGPGTRLTVL.

This clonotype was found a few times. The chain has TRBV20-1 and TRBJ2-1, with D possibly matching TRBD2 (5 bases). Trimming removed 6 bases at V and 2 bases at J, with 17 bases between. Germline values: CDR1 DFQATT, CDR2 SNEGSKA (reference sequence). The CDR3 is 15 amino acids. Here the CDR3 reads CSANQPGFAYNEQFF. CDR3 nucleotide sequence: TGCAGTGCAAATCAGCCGGGATTTGCCTACAATGAGCAGTTCTTC.

The sample holds many counts of this clonotype. V and J are TRBV9 and TRBJ2-3; D remains ambiguous. Germline CDR1 SGDLS, CDR2 YYNGEE. Trimming removed 4 bases from V and 0 bases from J, with 3 bases in between. The CDR3 is 12 residues long. The CDR3 nucleotides read TGTGCCAGCAGCTTTAGCACAGATACGCAGTATTTT. Protein product: CASSFSTDTQYF.

This clonotype was counted at least ten times. CDR3 nucleotides: TGTGCCAGCAGCCGACGGTCCAACAGGGGGCGAAGGAGATCGGGTGGCTACACCTTC. This sequence encodes CASSRRSNRGRRRSGGYTF. The J gene is TRBJ1-2, the V gene TRBV21-1; the table calls TRBD1, which could not be checked here. TRBV21-1 counts as a pseudogene. The CDR3 contains 19 residues.

This clonotype was seen at least ten times. The chain couples TRBV11-2 to TRBJ1-4; 7 bases are a match to TRBD1. The V gene end was trimmed by 3 bases and the J gene end by 8 bases; junction bases not matched to a gene: 6. The CDR3 sequence is 14 residues long. Germline V gene sequence: CDR1 SGHAT, CDR2 FQNNGV. The CDR3 sequence: CASSFRGAGEKLFF. The CDR3 DNA sequence: TGTGCCAGCAGCTTCAGGGGGGCGGGCGAAAAACTGTTTTTT. Using reference TRBV11-2 and TRBJ1-4 for the parts outside the CDR3, the full variable domain is EAGVAQSPRYKIIEKRQSVAFWCNPISGHATLYWYQQILGQGPKLLIQFQNNGVVDDSQLPKDRFSAERLKGVDSTLKIQPAKLEDSAVYLCASSFRGAGEKLFFGSGTQLSVL.

This clonotype was found many times. V is TRBV29-1 and J is TRBJ1-4, with D uncertain. The CDR3 consists of 13 residues. Germline lookup yields CDR1 SQVTM and CDR2 ANQGSEA. V gave up 5 bases and J gave up 2 bases, with 9 bases separating them. The DNA for the CDR3 is TGCAGCGTTCAATCCGGTACTAATGAAAAACTGTTTTTT. It is translated as CSVQSGTNEKLFF.

This clonotype came up many times. The chain has TRBV29-1 and TRBJ2-3; D gene unclear. This CDR3 contains 12 residues. V was pared by 7 bases and J by 2 bases, with 10 bases between. In germline, CDR1 is SQVTM, CDR2 ANQGSEA. The CDR3 loop reads CSAGPSTDTQYF. As DNA, the CDR3 is TGCAGCGCAGGACCATCCACAGATACGCAGTATTTT.

This chain joins TRBV20-1 and TRBJ2-1; TRBD2 agrees at 10 bases. V dropped 3 bases and J dropped 13; count of bases not matched to a gene: 6. The germline CDR1 and CDR2 sequences are DFQATT and SNEGSKA (reference sequence). CDR3 length: 12 amino acids. The DNA for the CDR3 is TGCAGTGCTAGCCCTAGCGGGGGATTCCAGTTCTTC. Its translation is CSASPSGGFQFF.

This clonotype was observed at least ten times. This sequence joins TRBV30 and TRBJ2-7; D may be TRBD1 or TRBD2 (5 bases each). V was trimmed by 0 bases and J by 7 bases, leaving 16 bases between them. The CDR3 contains 14 residues. The germline V gene encodes CDR1 GTSNPN and CDR2 SVGIG (reference sequence). In DNA form, the CDR3 reads TGTGCCTGGAGTGTTTGGGACGAGACGGGGGAGCAGTACTTC. Translating it yields CAWSVWDETGEQYF. The variable domain in full, completed from reference TRBV30 and TRBJ2-7, reads SQTIHQWPATLVQPVGSPLSLECTVEGTSNPNLYWYRQAAGRGLQLLFYSVGIGQISSEVPQNLSASRPQDRQFILSSKKLLLSDSGFYLCAWSVWDETGEQYFGPGTRLTVT.

This clonotype occurred many times. The chain recombines TRBV7-9 with TRBJ1-5; TRBD1 might be the D (6 bases). Per the germline V gene, CDR1 is SEHNR and CDR2 is FQNEAQ (reference sequence). The CDR3 has 18 residues. Trimming removed 1 base at V and 7 bases at J, with 23 bases between. The CDR3 coding sequence is TGTGCCAGCAGCTTAGGCTCCGCGGGGGGGCCCCCGTTCCAGCCCCAGCATTTT. Translation gives CASSLGSAGGPPFQPQHF.

This clonotype was seen ten or more times. This chain links TRBV21-1 with TRBJ1-2; TRBD1, the table's D call, lacks a check against the DNA. TRBV21-1 is annotated as a pseudogene. This CDR3 is 14 amino acids long. CDR3 loop: CASSIGTGNYGYTF. In DNA, the CDR3 is TGTGCCAGCAGCATAGGGACAGGAAACTATGGCTACACCTTC.

This clonotype was observed at least ten times. CDR3 sequence (DNA): TGCGCCAGCAGCCAAGCTGCCGGGACAGGGGACGCCGGGGAGCTGTTTTTT. This encodes CASSQAAGTGDAGELFF. The chain combines TRBV4-3 with TRBJ2-2; the match to TRBD1 covers 10 bases. Germline-derived CDR1 and CDR2 are LGHNA and YSLEER. CDR3 size: 17 residues. After removal of 1 base from V and 6 bases from J, the junction contained 8 bases not matched to a gene.

This clonotype has at least ten counts. The chain links TRBV5-1 to TRBJ2-2; TRBD2 is a possible D gene (5 bases). CDR3 size: 17 residues. Trimming cost V 2 bases and J 0 bases, with 14 bases left between them. Germline CDR1 reads SGHRS; CDR2 reads YFSETQ. This CDR3 is CASSFNRLPANTGELFF. The CDR3 DNA sequence: TGCGCCAGCAGCTTCAATCGACTACCGGCGAACACCGGGGAGCTGTTTTTT.

This clonotype was seen only a few times. The chain has TRBV12-3 or TRBV12-4 and TRBJ1-1, with a tentative D call TRBD1 (5 bases). V lost 5 bases, J lost 12 bases, and 19 bases lay in between. The CDR3 spans 13 residues. The CDR3, as DNA: TGTGCCAGCAGTCCTATGACCGGGACCACAACTTTCTTT. Translated, it gives CASSPMTGTTTFF.